The sequence of this T cell receptor (beta chain) was determined in a study of radiation and T cells in renal cell carcinoma. Looking at the study overall: Nephrectomy followed 15 Gy stereotactic body radiation by 4 weeks. General study points: In blood, top tumor clones expanded by 2 weeks, shrinking by 4.

Sequencing was performed with immunoSEQ multiplex PCR; in TCRdb, only in-frame clones are kept and a portion is missing. The sample carries approximately 150,000 clones, around four fifths recorded once. This clone was counted a single time. The antigen remains undetermined. Time point defined: baseline pretreatment blood. Treatment specified: 15 Gy SBRT to primary tumor, nephrectomy 4 weeks later. The sample consisted of blood, taken from a patient whose treatment included radiotherapy and nephrectomy. The receptor's source is a woman aged 45-65 years with renal cell carcinoma.

CDR3 DNA: TGTGCCAGCTCGCGGGGACAAACTACAAACTATGGCTACACCTTC. It encodes CASSRGQTTNYGYTF. The chain is built from TRBV18 and TRBJ1-2, with D tentatively TRBD1 (6 bases). The CDR3 loop spans 15 amino acids. In germline, CDR1 is KGHSH, CDR2 LQKENI. V lost 6 bases and J lost 2, with 16 bases in between.